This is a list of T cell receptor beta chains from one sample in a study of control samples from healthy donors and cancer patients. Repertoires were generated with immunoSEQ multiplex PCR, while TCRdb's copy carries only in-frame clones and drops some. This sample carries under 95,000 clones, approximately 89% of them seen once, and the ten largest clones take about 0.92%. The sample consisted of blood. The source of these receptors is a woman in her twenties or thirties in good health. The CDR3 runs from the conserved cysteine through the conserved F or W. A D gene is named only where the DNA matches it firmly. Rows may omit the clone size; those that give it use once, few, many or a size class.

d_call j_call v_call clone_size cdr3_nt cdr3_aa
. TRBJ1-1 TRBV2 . TGTGCCAGCAGTGCGGTTAACAGCCCGAACACTGAAGCTTTCTTT CASSAVNSPNTEAFF
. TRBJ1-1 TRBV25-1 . TGTGCCAGCAGTGTATCGGGGGCTAGCACTGAAGCTTTCTTT CASSVSGASTEAFF
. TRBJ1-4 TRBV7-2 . TGTGCCAGCAGGCCAAGACCAACTAATGAAAAACTGTTTTTT CASRPRPTNEKLFF
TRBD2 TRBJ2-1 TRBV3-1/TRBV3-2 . TGTGCCAGCAGCCAAGCGGCGGCTAGCGGGAGCAATGAGCAGTTCTTC CASSQAAASGSNEQFF
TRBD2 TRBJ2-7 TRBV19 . TGTGCCAGTAGTCTCTCGGGGGGGCCATACGAGCAGTACTTC CASSLSGGPYEQYF
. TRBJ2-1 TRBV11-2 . TGTGCCAGCAGCCTAATTACTAGCTCCTACAATGAGCAGTTCTTC CASSLITSSYNEQFF
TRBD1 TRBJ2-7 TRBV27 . TGTGCCAGCAGTTTCAGGGGGTACGAGCAGTACTTC CASSFRGYEQYF
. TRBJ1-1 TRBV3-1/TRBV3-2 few TGTGCCAGCAGCCAAGAAGGGACGGAGAACACTGAAGCTTTCTTT CASSQEGTENTEAFF
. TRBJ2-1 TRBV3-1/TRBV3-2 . TGTGCCAGCAGCCAGTTTACCGGGACAGAGCAGTTCTTC CASSQFTGTEQFF
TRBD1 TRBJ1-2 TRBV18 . TGTGCCAGCTCACCCCAGGGACAGGGGGCCAGGGGTAACTATGGCTACACCTTC CASSPQGQGARGNYGYTF